The clone carrying this TCR beta chain has more than one count but fewer than ten. Its antigen remains unknown. Expressed TCRB transcripts were sequenced after all isolated RNA was converted to cDNA. Sequenced by immunoSEQ multiplex PCR; TCRdb stores in-frame clones only, minus some. Of approximately 260,000 clones listed, around 21% were seen once; the top ten hold around 0.03%. This entry belongs to a study of beta chain features in type 1 diabetes. Points from the study as a whole: Moderately but significantly shorter TCRB CDR3s were found in Type 1 diabetes patients in all four CD4+ subsets.

V was shortened by 2 bases and J by 9 bases, with 15 bases between the two germline ends. The CDR3 has 14 amino acids. Germline lookup yields CDR1 SGHRS and CDR2 YFSETQ. The sample comprised naive CD4+ T cells from blood. The chain couples TRBV5-1 to TRBJ2-1, with a tentative D call TRBD2 (7 bases). This TCR came from a woman aged 40 to 50 with type 1 diabetes. Here the CDR3 reads CASSLGREGGEQFF. The DNA of the CDR3 is TGCGCCAGCAGCTTAGGGAGGGAAGGGGGTGAGCAGTTCTTC.